One and the same sample provided the 24 T cell receptor beta chains below, sequenced in a study of blood T cell repertoires in COVID-19. Data came from immunoSEQ multiplex PCR; TCRdb stores just in-frame clones and leaves some out. The sample lists roughly 260,000 clones; about 85% were seen once. The sample was PBMCs or T cells enriched from blood (not recorded which). The receptors here all came from a woman under 40 with acute COVID-19.

The CDR3 is CASKVTGARNTEAFF. CDR3 nucleotides: TGTGCCAGCAAGGTCACAGGGGCCAGGAACACTGAAGCTTTCTTT. The rearrangement joins TRBV28 to TRBJ1-1; TRBD1 agrees at 7 bases. V shed 7 bases and J 1 base; nucleotides not matched to a gene: 9. The CDR3 has 15 residues. Germline CDR1 reads MDHEN; CDR2 reads SYDVKM.

The CDR3 is CASSQVGGTSDGYTF. The CDR3 DNA follows: TGTGCCAGCAGTCAGGTGGGGGGAACGTCTGATGGCTACACCTTC. This chain connects TRBV28 to TRBJ1-2, with D perhaps TRBD1 (5 bases). The CDR3 has 15 amino acids. V dropped 5 bases and J dropped 6 bases, with 19 bases sitting between them. Germline lookup yields CDR1 MDHEN and CDR2 SYDVKM.

The chain links TRBV29-1 to TRBJ2-1, with D tentatively TRBD1 (5 bases). With 4 bases removed from V and 7 bases from J, the gap between germline ends came to 11 bases. Germline V CDR1 and CDR2: SQVTM, ANQGSEA. The CDR3 contains 12 residues. The CDR3 spells CSVVEDINEQFF. The CDR3 DNA is TGCAGCGTTGTCGAGGACATTAATGAGCAGTTCTTC.

V is TRBV2 and J is TRBJ2-1; 13 bases map to TRBD2. The germline gives CDR1 SNHLY, CDR2 FYNNEI. The CDR3 length is 15 residues. Losses at the gene ends were 6 bases for V and 8 bases for J; bases not matched to a gene: 7. The CDR3 region is CASRADGLAGDEQFF. DNA of the CDR3: TGTGCCAGCAGGGCGGATGGACTAGCGGGAGATGAGCAGTTCTTC.

The V and J genes are TRBV28 and TRBJ2-6; 11 positions match TRBD2. J lost 0 bases, V lost 6 bases, and 4 bases had no gene match. The CDR3 is made up of 17 amino acids. Germline V gene data show CDR1 as MDHEN and CDR2 as SYDVKM. The CDR3 loop is CASRGLAAGSGANVLTF. CDR3 DNA: TGTGCCAGCAGGGGACTAGCGGCTGGCTCTGGGGCCAACGTCCTGACTTTC. Full variable domain (remainder filled in from reference TRBV28 and TRBJ2-6): DVKVTQSSRYLVKRTGEKVFLECVQDMDHENMFWYRQDPGLGLRLIYFSYDVKMKEKGDIPEGYSVSREKKERFSLILESASTNQTSMYLCASRGLAAGSGANVLTFGAGSRLTVL.

The V gene is TRBV2, the J gene TRBJ1-4, with 7 bases identical to TRBD1. Germline V gene lookup returns CDR1 SNHLY and CDR2 FYNNEI. Unmatched junction bases numbered 6, after V lost 4 bases and J lost 4 bases. CDR3 length: 15 amino acids. The CDR3 loop reads CASSVGQAINEKLFF. CDR3 bases: TGTGCCAGCAGTGTAGGACAGGCGATTAATGAAAAACTGTTTTTT.

CDR3 region: CASSPFGGGYNEQFF. The CDR3 region has the DNA TGCGCCAGCAGCCCATTCGGCGGGGGGTACAATGAGCAGTTCTTC. This chain connects TRBV4-1 to TRBJ2-1, with TRBD2 identical over 8 bases. CDR1 and CDR2 (germline): MGHRA, YSYEKL. J lost 4 bases, V lost 4 bases, and 6 bases had no gene match. The CDR3 is 15 amino acids.

The rearrangement joins TRBV5-8 to TRBJ1-1; 8 nucleotides align to TRBD1. The CDR3 runs 16 residues. CDR1 is SGHTS, CDR2 YDEGEE, per germline. V shed 9 bases and J 3 bases; nucleotides not matched to a gene: 16. CDR3 nucleotides: TGTGCCACCTCGTGGACAGGGTTGATAGCGGACACTGAAGCTTTCTTT. This codes for CATSWTGLIADTEAFF.

This chain links TRBV2 with TRBJ2-5, with 7 positions matching TRBD1. Germline lookup yields CDR1 SNHLY and CDR2 FYNNEI. Germline trimming cut 6 bases from V and 5 bases from J; bases unmatched to any gene: 12. The CDR3 contains 15 residues. The CDR3 sequence: CASRETGAAGETQYF. The CDR3, as DNA: TGTGCCAGCAGGGAAACAGGGGCCGCCGGGGAGACCCAGTACTTC.

The V gene is TRBV20-1, the J gene TRBJ2-3; 12 bases match TRBD2. Germline V gives CDR1 DFQATT, CDR2 SNEGSKA (reference sequence). Trimming cost V 3 bases and J 1 base; bases outside gene matches: 11. The CDR3 has 18 amino acids. The CDR3 DNA follows: TGCAGTGCTAGTGGTTGGCTAGCGGGAGGGGAGGGCACAGATACGCAGTATTTT. It specifies CSASGWLAGGEGTDTQYF.

The chain links TRBV14 to TRBJ2-7, with D possibly being TRBD2 (5 bases). V was pared by 1 base and J by 2 bases, with 15 bases between. The germline CDR1 and CDR2 sequences are SGHDN and FVKESK. The CDR3 spans 16 residues. CDR3 region: CASSQASGFLPYEQYF. Written as DNA, the CDR3 is TGTGCCAGCAGCCAAGCGTCGGGGTTTCTCCCCTACGAGCAGTACTTC.

The V gene is TRBV20-1, the J gene TRBJ2-7, with a weak D call TRBD1 (6 bases). CDR1 is DFQATT and CDR2 is SNEGSKA in the germline V gene (reference sequence). The CDR3 extends over 11 amino acids. The V end was cut by 1 base, the J end by 7 bases, with 8 bases between. CDR3 nucleotide sequence: TGCAGTGCTAGAGTGGGGGCTGAGCAGTACTTC. This gives the protein CSARVGAEQYF.

This clone was counted once. Written as DNA, the CDR3 is TGTGCCAGCAGCCAAGATCTTTTGGGCATTTCCTACGAGCAGTACTTC. This sequence encodes CASSQDLLGISYEQYF. The chain combines TRBV3-1 (or the pseudogene TRBV3-2) with TRBJ2-7; D is unresolved. The CDR3 extends over 16 amino acids. V lost 0 bases to trimming and J lost 1 base, with 13 bases between them. CDR1 is LGHDT, CDR2 YNNKEL, per germline (reference sequence).

The chain links TRBV5-6 to TRBJ1-5; D might be TRBD1 (6 bases). V dropped 2 bases and J dropped 3 bases, with 9 bases sitting between them. CDR1 and CDR2 (germline): SGHDT, YYEEEE. The CDR3 runs to 14 residues. CDR3 in amino acids: CASSFRGTNQPQHF. The CDR3 DNA follows: TGTGCCAGCAGCTTCAGGGGTACCAATCAGCCCCAGCATTTT.

The chain recombines TRBV3-1 (or the pseudogene TRBV3-2) with TRBJ2-1; possible D gene TRBD2, 5 bases. This CDR3 is built from 16 residues. V was cut by 3 bases and J by 0 bases, with 12 bases left in between. CDR1 is LGHDT, CDR2 YNNKEL, per germline (reference sequence). CDR3 in DNA: TGTGCCAGCAGCCATCTCGGGGTAAGCTCCTACAATGAGCAGTTCTTC. It codes for CASSHLGVSSYNEQFF.

The chain couples TRBV7-8 to TRBJ2-2; tentative D call: TRBD1 (5 bases). The CDR3 has 16 residues. The ends were cut back, 4 bases at V and 4 bases at J, with 16 bases in the middle. Germline V gives CDR1 SGHVS, CDR2 FQNEAQ. CDR3 in DNA: TGTGCCAGCAGCTACCGGGCCAGGGCCGGCACCGGGGAGCTGTTTTTT. This sequence encodes CASSYRARAGTGELFF.

This clone has only one observation. The gene calls are TRBV29-1 and TRBJ1-1; 11 bases agree with TRBD1. CDR1 is SQVTM and CDR2 is ANQGSEA in the germline V gene. There are 12 residues in the CDR3. CDR3 sequence: CRAGTGGTEAFF. The CDR3 bases are TGCAGGGCCGGGACAGGGGGGACTGAAGCTTTCTTT.

The rearrangement joins TRBV6-5 to TRBJ1-6; 7 positions match TRBD1. V shed 6 bases, J shed 10 bases, and the junction held 3 bases outside the gene matches. Germline V CDR1 and CDR2: MNHEY, SVGAGI. The CDR3 has 12 residues. The CDR3 nucleotides are TGTGCCAGCAGGACAGGGTCATCACCCCTCCACTTT. Translating gives CASRTGSSPLHF.

The chain recombines TRBV29-1 with TRBJ1-4; the D gene is possibly TRBD1 (5 bases). V was shortened by 5 bases and J by 3 bases, with 10 bases between the two germline ends. CDR1 is SQVTM and CDR2 is ANQGSEA in the germline V gene. The CDR3 contains 13 residues. The CDR3 loop is CSVSQGPNEKLFF. The CDR3 DNA sequence: TGCAGCGTTTCCCAGGGTCCTAATGAAAAACTGTTTTTT.

This chain joins TRBV27 and TRBJ2-5; TRBD2 might be the D (7 bases). Deletions cut 1 base from V and 5 bases from J, with 17 bases between. This CDR3 contains 16 residues. Germline V gene data show CDR1 as MNHEY and CDR2 as SMNVEV (reference sequence). The CDR3 sequence is CASSLFRGASRETQYF. CDR3 sequence (DNA): TGTGCCAGCAGTTTATTCCGGGGGGCCTCCCGGGAGACCCAGTACTTC.

The rearrangement joins TRBV7-9 to TRBJ1-2; D gene ambiguous. V lost 4 bases and J lost 5, with 14 bases in between. There are 14 residues in the CDR3. Germline lookup yields CDR1 SEHNR and CDR2 FQNEAQ (reference sequence). The CDR3 DNA follows: TGTGCCAGCAGCTGGGAGGGAAGTGGGTATGGCTACACCTTC. This encodes CASSWEGSGYGYTF.

There are a few counts of this clone. The V call is TRBV27, the J call TRBJ2-2, with D hard to call. Germline CDR1 and CDR2: MNHEY and SMNVEV (reference sequence). There are 15 residues in the CDR3. V was clipped by 3 bases and J by 3 bases, with 11 bases between them. CDR3 sequence reads: CASSLTQMDTGELFF. In DNA, the CDR3 is TGTGCCAGCAGTTTGACACAAATGGACACCGGGGAGCTGTTTTTT.

The V and J genes are TRBV28 and TRBJ1-1, with D uncertain. The V and J ends lost 6 bases and 1 base respectively, with 9 bases between them. Germline assignment: CDR1 MDHEN and CDR2 SYDVKM. This CDR3 spans 13 amino acids. The DNA for the CDR3 is TGTGCCAGCAGCACGACTGAGAACACTGAAGCTTTCTTT. Protein: CASSTTENTEAFF.

This chain joins TRBV28 and TRBJ1-5; D is perhaps TRBD1 (6 bases). The CDR3 runs to 15 residues. V was clipped by 5 bases and J by 1 base, with 12 bases between them. Germline-derived CDR1 and CDR2 are MDHEN and SYDVKM. CDR3 sequence: CASSTETGSNQPQHF. The CDR3, as DNA: TGTGCCAGCAGTACGGAGACAGGAAGCAATCAGCCCCAGCATTTT.